These T cell receptor beta chains were read from a single sample in a study of blood T cell repertoires in COVID-19. Only in-frame clones appear in the TCRdb table, and some are missing; sequencing was by immunoSEQ multiplex PCR. The table shows a few hundred thousand clones, with about nine tenths occurring only once. The sequencing input was peripheral blood. The receptors stem from a woman aged 25 to 39 with COVID-19, enrolled during active disease. Each CDR3 is given with its conserved first and last residue. A D gene is named only where the DNA matches it firmly. Clone size appears in some rows only: once, few, many, or a class for an expanded clone.

clone size,V gene,J gene,D gene,CDR3 protein,CDR3 DNA
.,TRBV10-3,TRBJ2-1,TRBD2,CAISDLAGENEQFF,TGTGCCATCAGTGACCTAGCGGGAGAGAATGAGCAGTTCTTC
.,TRBV29-1,TRBJ1-1,.,CSVSGQRNTEAFF,TGCAGCGTCTCAGGACAAAGGAACACTGAAGCTTTCTTT
.,TRBV2,TRBJ1-2,.,CAGKRTDYNYGYTF,TGTGCCGGCAAAAGGACAGACTATAACTATGGCTACACCTTC
.,TRBV7-9,TRBJ2-7,TRBD2,CASSPAGTSAISYEQYF,TGTGCCAGCAGCCCTGCTGGGACTAGCGCCATTTCCTACGAGCAGTACTTC
.,TRBV30,TRBJ2-2,TRBD2,CAWSPRTSGLTGELFF,TGTGCCTGGAGTCCCAGGACTAGCGGACTCACCGGGGAGCTGTTTTTT
.,TRBV10-2,TRBJ2-1,.,CASSSVFNEQFF,TGCGCCAGCAGCTCTGTGTTCAATGAGCAGTTCTTC
.,TRBV30,TRBJ1-5,TRBD1,CAWSLAGGNQPQHF,TGTGCCTGGAGTCTGGCAGGGGGTAATCAGCCCCAGCATTTT
once,TRBV2,TRBJ2-5,.,CASRTGMGGETQYF,TGTGCCAGCAGGACAGGGATGGGGGGAGAGACCCAGTACTTC
few,TRBV12-3/TRBV12-4,TRBJ1-2,TRBD1,CASSLYSGGGYTF,TGTGCCAGCAGTTTATATTCAGGGGGTGGCTACACCTTC
.,TRBV5-8,TRBJ1-1,TRBD1,CASSWGQGWNTEAFF,TGTGCCAGCAGCTGGGGACAGGGATGGAACACTGAAGCTTTCTTT
.,TRBV30,TRBJ2-3,.,CAWSASQWRDTQYF,TGTGCCTGGAGTGCATCCCAATGGAGGGATACGCAGTATTTT
.,TRBV6-5,TRBJ1-2,TRBD1,CASRGPWQGAIGYTF,TGTGCCAGCAGGGGGCCCTGGCAGGGGGCGATAGGCTACACCTTC
once,TRBV2,TRBJ1-1,.,CAIRTDNTEAFF,TGTGCCATCCGTACAGATAACACTGAAGCTTTCTTT
.,TRBV4-3,TRBJ2-4,.,CASSQERALKNIQYF,TGCGCCAGCAGCCAAGAGCGGGCCCTCAAAAACATTCAGTACTTC
once,TRBV5-4,TRBJ1-2,.,CASSLSAGRANYGYTF,TGTGCCAGCAGCTTGTCGGCGGGGAGGGCTAACTATGGCTACACCTTC
.,TRBV24-1,TRBJ2-1,.,CATSVEGPSEQFF,TGTGCCACCAGTGTAGAGGGTCCTAGTGAGCAGTTCTTC
few,TRBV5-1,TRBJ1-2,.,CASSLVPGVRRGYTF,TGCGCCAGCAGCTTGGTTCCGGGGGTACGGCGTGGCTACACCTTC
once,TRBV4-3,TRBJ2-1,TRBD2,CASSQGASGISNEQFF,TGCGCCAGCAGCCAGGGGGCTAGCGGGATCTCTAATGAGCAGTTCTTC
.,TRBV5-1,TRBJ1-2,.,CASSWTSREGRNYGYTF,TGCGCCAGCAGCTGGACCAGTAGGGAGGGCAGGAACTATGGCTACACCTTC
.,TRBV5-5,TRBJ2-1,TRBD2,CASSPGLAGGWGYNEQFF,TGTGCCAGCAGCCCCGGACTAGCGGGAGGATGGGGCTACAATGAGCAGTTCTTC
.,TRBV9,TRBJ2-5,TRBD2,CASSAVHSGRAGTQYF,TGTGCCAGCAGCGCAGTCCACAGCGGGAGGGCCGGGACCCAGTACTTC
.,TRBV7-9,TRBJ1-5,TRBD1,CASSSNGVTGEFQPQHF,TGTGCCAGCAGCTCAAACGGCGTCACAGGGGAATTTCAGCCCCAGCATTTT
.,TRBV9,TRBJ1-1,.,CASSVGRVTGREAEAFF,TGTGCCAGCAGCGTTGGAAGGGTGACCGGAAGGGAGGCTGAAGCTTTCTTT
.,TRBV5-1,TRBJ1-5,TRBD1,CASSDGQGDNQPQHF,TGCGCCAGCAGCGATGGACAGGGGGACAATCAGCCCCAGCATTTT
.,TRBV10-3,TRBJ1-2,.,CAISARDDGYTF,TGTGCCATCAGTGCCAGGGATGATGGCTACACCTTC
few,TRBV12-3/TRBV12-4,TRBJ1-1,TRBD1,CASSTGASEAFF,TGTGCCAGCAGCACAGGGGCCTCTGAAGCTTTCTTT
.,TRBV28,TRBJ2-7,TRBD2,CASSLSGGGYEQYF,TGTGCCAGCAGTTTATCTGGGGGGGGTTACGAGCAGTACTTC
.,TRBV12-3/TRBV12-4,TRBJ1-4,.,CASSFFEKLFF,TGTGCCAGCAGTTTCTTTGAAAAACTGTTTTTT
.,TRBV4-1,TRBJ1-6,.,CASSQDRSYNSPLHF,TGCGCCAGCAGCCAAGATCGCTCCTATAATTCACCCCTCCACTTT
.,TRBV5-6,TRBJ2-7,.,CASSLRDTTYEQYF,TGTGCCAGCAGCTTACGGGACACAACCTACGAGCAGTACTTC
.,TRBV28,TRBJ2-5,TRBD2,CASTRAGGETQYF,TGTGCCAGCACCCGAGCGGGAGGGGAGACCCAGTACTTC
.,TRBV18,TRBJ1-5,.,CASSPRSGVHQPQHF,TGTGCCAGCTCACCTAGGTCAGGGGTACACCAGCCCCAGCATTTT
.,TRBV27,TRBJ1-2,.,CASSLHGGANYGYTF,TGTGCCAGCAGTTTACATGGAGGTGCTAACTATGGCTACACCTTC
.,TRBV7-2,TRBJ1-4,.,CASSLGVLTGSVHEKLFF,TGTGCCAGCAGCTTAGGGGTTTTGACGGGGTCGGTTCATGAAAAACTGTTTTTT
.,TRBV15,TRBJ2-7,TRBD1,CATSRMTGSPYEQYF,TGTGCCACCAGCAGGATGACAGGGTCCCCCTACGAGCAGTACTTC
.,TRBV9,TRBJ1-4,TRBD1,CASSVGTALNEKLFF,TGTGCCAGCAGCGTTGGGACAGCCTTGAATGAAAAACTGTTTTTT
.,TRBV4-1,TRBJ1-5,.,CASSQVNRYSNQPQHF,TGCGCCAGCAGCCAAGTCAACAGGTATAGCAATCAGCCCCAGCATTTT
.,TRBV30,TRBJ1-5,TRBD1,CAWTGTADQPQHF,TGTGCCTGGACCGGGACAGCAGATCAGCCCCAGCATTTT
.,TRBV2,TRBJ1-1,.,CASSYNSISEAFF,TGTGCCAGCAGTTATAACAGTATAAGTGAAGCTTTCTTT
.,TRBV4-3,TRBJ1-4,.,CASSQDRREKLFF,TGCGCCAGCAGCCAAGATAGGAGGGAAAAACTGTTTTTT
.,TRBV11-3,TRBJ2-2,TRBD1,CASSTRTGGGGELFF,TGTGCCAGCAGCACCCGGACAGGAGGAGGCGGGGAGCTGTTTTTT
.,TRBV15,TRBJ1-5,TRBD1,CATSHRGGWGFQPQHF,TGTGCCACCAGCCACAGGGGCGGATGGGGTTTTCAGCCCCAGCATTTT
.,TRBV6-1,TRBJ1-2,.,CASSEVESGYGYTF,TGTGCCAGCAGTGAGGTGGAAAGCGGCTATGGCTACACCTTC
.,TRBV5-6,TRBJ1-2,TRBD1,CASSGDRGNYGYTF,TGTGCCAGCAGCGGGGACAGGGGTAACTATGGCTACACCTTC